The source of this TCR beta chain is a study of blood T cell repertoires in COVID-19. Study summary: From T cells, B-cell-depleted T cells, or PBMCs came the material, which was cDNA or gDNA.

Details on this clone: Other DNA sequences from this sample encode an identical CDR3 as well.

Recruited during active infection, patients (from Seattle) were subsequently followed longitudinally. V shed 6 bases and J shed 0 bases, with 6 bases lying between them. This CDR3 comprises 13 residues. CDR1 is MNHEY, CDR2 SVGAGI, per germline. Assay: immunoSEQ multiplex PCR; the TCRdb copy retains only in-frame clones and omits some. The table has about 360,000 clones, approximately 86% seen once. The sequence came from a woman in her sixties or seventies with COVID-19, enrolled during active disease. This rearrangement joins TRBV6-5 to TRBJ1-5; D may be TRBD1 (6 bases). Sample: peripheral blood. The CDR3 bases are TGTGCCAGCAGGACAGGTAGCAATCAGCCCCAGCATTTT. It encodes CASRTGSNQPQHF.